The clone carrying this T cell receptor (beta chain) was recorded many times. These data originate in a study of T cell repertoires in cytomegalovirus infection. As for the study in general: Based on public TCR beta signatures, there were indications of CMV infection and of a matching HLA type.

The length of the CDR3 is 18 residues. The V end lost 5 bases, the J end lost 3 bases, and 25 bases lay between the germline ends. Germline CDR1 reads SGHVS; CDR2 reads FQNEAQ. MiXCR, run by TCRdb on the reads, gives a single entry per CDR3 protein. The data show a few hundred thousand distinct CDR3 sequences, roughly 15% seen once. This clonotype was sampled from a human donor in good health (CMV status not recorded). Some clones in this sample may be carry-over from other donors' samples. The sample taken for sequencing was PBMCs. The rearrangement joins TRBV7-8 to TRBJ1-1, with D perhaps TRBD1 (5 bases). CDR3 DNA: TGTGCCAGCAGCCAACACCGGGGGGGATCGTCTGGGTACACTGAAGCTTTCTTT. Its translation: CASSQHRGGSSGYTEAFF.